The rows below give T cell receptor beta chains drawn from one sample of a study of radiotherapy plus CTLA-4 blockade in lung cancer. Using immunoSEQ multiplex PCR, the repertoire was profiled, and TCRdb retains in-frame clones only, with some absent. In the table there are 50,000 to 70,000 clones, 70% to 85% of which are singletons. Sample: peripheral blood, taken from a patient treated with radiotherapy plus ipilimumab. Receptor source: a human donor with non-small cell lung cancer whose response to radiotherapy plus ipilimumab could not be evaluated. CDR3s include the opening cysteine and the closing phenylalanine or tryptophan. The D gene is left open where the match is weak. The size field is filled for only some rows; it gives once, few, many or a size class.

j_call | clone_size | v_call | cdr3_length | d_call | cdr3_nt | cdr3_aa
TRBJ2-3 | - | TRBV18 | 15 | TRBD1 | TGTGCCAGCTCAAAGCCGGGACAGGGGCCCTATACGCAGTATTTT | CASSKPGQGPYTQYF
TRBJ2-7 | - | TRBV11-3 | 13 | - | TGTGCCAGCAGCTTATATACTGGCTACGAGCAGTACTTC | CASSLYTGYEQYF
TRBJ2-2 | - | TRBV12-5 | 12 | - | TGTGCTAGTGGTTTCCGAGGGGGGGAGCTGTTTTTT | CASGFRGGELFF
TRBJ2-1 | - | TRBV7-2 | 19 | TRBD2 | TGTGCCAGCAGCTCCACTAGCGGGAGTTCTCACAGCTCCTACAATGAGCAGTTCTTC | CASSSTSGSSHSSYNEQFF
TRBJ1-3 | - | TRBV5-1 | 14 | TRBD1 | TGCGCCAGCAGGGACACAGGGGCCGGAAACACCATATATTTT | CASRDTGAGNTIYF
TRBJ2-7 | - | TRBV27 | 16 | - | TGTGCCAGCAGTTTATTGAGAGGGACTCCCACCTACGAGCAGTACTTC | CASSLLRGTPTYEQYF
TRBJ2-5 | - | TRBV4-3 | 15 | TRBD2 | TGCGCCAGCAGCCAAGACCGAGGGGAGGGAGAGACCCAGTACTTC | CASSQDRGEGETQYF
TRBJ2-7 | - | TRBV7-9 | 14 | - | TGTGCCAGCAGCTTCCCGGGTCTAGCCCAAACCCAGTACTTC | CASSFPGLAQTQYF
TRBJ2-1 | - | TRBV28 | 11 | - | TGTGCCAGCTGGGGAGGGGGTGAGCAGTTCTTC | CASWGGGEQFF
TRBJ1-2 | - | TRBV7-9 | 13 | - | TGTGCTAGCGGCAGTCGGGTTAACTATGGCTACACCTTC | CASGSRVNYGYTF
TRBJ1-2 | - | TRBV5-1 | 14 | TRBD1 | TGCGCCAGCAGCCCGGGACAGGGGAACTATGGCTACACCTTC | CASSPGQGNYGYTF
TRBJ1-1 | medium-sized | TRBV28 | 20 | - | TGTGCCAGCAGTTTCGACACGACCGTCGGCAGGGCCCACATGAACACTGAAGCTTTCTTT | CASSFDTTVGRAHMNTEAFF
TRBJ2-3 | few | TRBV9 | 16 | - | TGTGCCAGCAGCGTAGGGGGCGCATCTGGCACAGATACGCAGTATTTT | CASSVGGASGTDTQYF
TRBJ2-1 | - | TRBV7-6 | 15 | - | TGTGCCAGCAGCAAATTCCGAGATACGGGCAATGAGCAGTTCTTC | CASSKFRDTGNEQFF
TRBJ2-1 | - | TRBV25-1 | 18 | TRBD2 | TGTGCCAGCAGTGAGTTACGAAGCGGGACTAGCGGGAGTCGTGAGCAGTTCTTC | CASSELRSGTSGSREQFF
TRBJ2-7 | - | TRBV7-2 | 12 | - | TGTGCCAGCAGCTTAGCGGGAGGACCGCAGTACTTC | CASSLAGGPQYF
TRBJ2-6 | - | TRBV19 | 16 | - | TGTGCCAGTAGTATAGCCCTCTCGGTTGGGGCCAACGTCCTGACTTTC | CASSIALSVGANVLTF
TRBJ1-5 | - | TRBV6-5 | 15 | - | TGTGCCAGCAGTTACTCAGGACAGTCCAATCAGCCCCAGCATTTT | CASSYSGQSNQPQHF
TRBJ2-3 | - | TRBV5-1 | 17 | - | TGCGCCAGCAGCCCGAGTGGGGGCGGGTTCCCCACAGATACGCAGTATTTT | CASSPSGGGFPTDTQYF
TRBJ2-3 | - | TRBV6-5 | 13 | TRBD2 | TGTGCCAGCAGGGGGGGGTACACAGATACGCAGTATTTT | CASRGGYTDTQYF
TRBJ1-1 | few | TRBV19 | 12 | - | TGTGCCACTCGGGGGGGACAAGGTGAAGCTTTCTTT | CATRGGQGEAFF
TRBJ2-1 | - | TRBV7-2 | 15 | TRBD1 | TGTGCCAGCAGCTTAGGGGGGACAGGGTTGAATGAGCAGTTCTTC | CASSLGGTGLNEQFF
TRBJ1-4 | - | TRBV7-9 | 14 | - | TGTGCCAGCAGCCCGGTGGAGACCAGCGAAAAACTGTTTTTT | CASSPVETSEKLFF
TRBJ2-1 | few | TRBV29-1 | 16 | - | TGCAGCGTTGAAAGTCTCGCGGTAGCGGCCTACAATGAGCAGTTCTTC | CSVESLAVAAYNEQFF
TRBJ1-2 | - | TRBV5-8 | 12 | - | TGTGCCAGCAGCTTGGGCAGGGATGGAAACACCTTC | CASSLGRDGNTF
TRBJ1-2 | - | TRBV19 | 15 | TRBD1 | TGTGCCAGTAGTATGGCCGGCTTACAGGGGGATGGCTACACCTTC | CASSMAGLQGDGYTF
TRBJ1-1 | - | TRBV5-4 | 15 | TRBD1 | TGTGCCAGCAGCCCGATGACAGGGAGGTACACTGAAGCTTTCTTT | CASSPMTGRYTEAFF
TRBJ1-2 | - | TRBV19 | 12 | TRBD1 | TGTGCCAGTAGTCGACAGGGAGCAGGCTACACCTTC | CASSRQGAGYTF
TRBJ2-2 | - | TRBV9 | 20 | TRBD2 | TGTGCCAGCAGCCTACGCCTCCCGGGACTAGCGGGGGGGACTGCCGGGGAGCTGTTTTTT | CASSLRLPGLAGGTAGELFF